Below, 5 T cell receptor beta chains from the same sample are listed, as sequenced in a study of T cells after yellow fever vaccination. MiXCR, applied by TCRdb to the 5' RACE reads, yields one record per CDR3 protein. The table records nearly 70,000 distinct CDR3 sequences, about 6.5% of them present only once. The input for sequencing was CD8+ T cells sorted from PBMCs, taken roughly 45 days after the first yellow fever vaccination. The receptors derive from a man between 18 and 29 years old who received the YFV17D yellow fever vaccine.

This clonotype was counted many times. The DNA for the CDR3 is TGTGCCAGCAGCCCAGAGCGGGGCACCACCTACGAGCAGTACTTC. Protein product: CASSPERGTTYEQYF. The V call is TRBV4-2, the J call TRBJ2-7, with 7 bases fitting TRBD2. V was clipped by 4 bases and J by 2 bases; unmatched bases: 8. The CDR3 sequence is 15 residues long. Germline assignment: CDR1 LGHNA and CDR2 YNFKEQ.

In this sample, this clonotype turned up many times. V is TRBV5-5 and J is TRBJ2-7; D is unclear. The length of the CDR3 is 15 residues. Trimming cost V 5 bases and J 3 bases, with 18 bases left between them. The germline V gene has CDR1 SGHKS and CDR2 YYEKEE (reference sequence). CDR3 amino acids: CASSRNGPEFYEQYF. In DNA, the CDR3 is TGTGCCAGCAGTCGGAACGGGCCGGAATTCTACGAGCAGTACTTC.

This clonotype was recorded at least ten times. The J gene is TRBJ2-2, the V gene TRBV10-3; the D gene is possibly TRBD2 (6 bases). Trimming removed 4 bases from V and 2 bases from J, with 11 bases in between. Germline loops: CDR1 ENHRY, CDR2 SYGVKD. The CDR3 has 15 amino acids. CDR3 loop: CAISGRDLNTGELFF. The CDR3 coding sequence is TGTGCCATCAGTGGGCGGGACCTTAACACCGGGGAGCTGTTTTTT.

CDR3 nucleotides: TGTGCCAGCAGTTACAGAGACCCCGGTGGCTACACCTTC. Translating gives CASSYRDPGGYTF. The chain couples TRBV6-5 to TRBJ1-2; the D is unclear. V lost 2 bases, J lost 7 bases, and 11 bases lay in between. The CDR3 is made up of 13 amino acids. Germline V gives CDR1 MNHEY, CDR2 SVGAGI.

This clonotype was recorded many times. The chain has TRBV19 and TRBJ2-2; D not certain. Germline loops: CDR1 LNHDA, CDR2 SQIVND (reference sequence). The V end was cut by 7 bases, the J end by 8 bases, with 5 bases between. The CDR3 is 10 residues long. CDR3 DNA sequence: TGTGCCAGTAAGGGAGGGGAGCTGTTTTTT. Translating it yields CASKGGELFF. Supplemented by reference TRBV19 and TRBJ2-2, the full variable domain reads DGGITQSPKYLFRKEGQNVTLSCEQNLNHDAMYWYRQDPGQGLRLIYYSQIVNDFQKGDIAEGYSVSREKKESFPLTVTSAQKNPTAFYLCASKGGELFFGEGSRLTVL.